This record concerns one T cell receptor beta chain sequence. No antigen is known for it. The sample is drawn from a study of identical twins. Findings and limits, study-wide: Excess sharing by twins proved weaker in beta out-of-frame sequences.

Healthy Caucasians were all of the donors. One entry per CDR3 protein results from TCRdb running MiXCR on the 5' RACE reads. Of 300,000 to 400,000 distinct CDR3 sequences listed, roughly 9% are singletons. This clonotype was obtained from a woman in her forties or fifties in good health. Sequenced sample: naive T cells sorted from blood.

Here the CDR3 reads CASSMGETQYF. The CDR3 DNA reads as TGTGCCAGCAGCATGGGAGAGACCCAGTACTTC. The chain joins TRBV9 to TRBJ2-5; D gene uncertain. From germline, CDR1 is SGDLS and CDR2 YYNGEE. The CDR3 length is 11 residues. Between the trimmed V and J ends, which lost 4 bases and 4 bases, there was a span of 5 bases.